The sequence of this T cell receptor beta chain was determined in a study of blood T cell repertoires in COVID-19 (dated by TCRdb to about 2020). About the study as a whole: The collaborator samples originated in the United States, Italy and Spain and spanned the acute and convalescent phases of COVID-19. Where HLA class I and class II types were available, the types were taken from metadata supplied by the sample provider, not from assay-based typing. The material from the prospective study consisted of cDNA or gDNA derived from T cells, B-cell-depleted T cells, or PBMCs. The sample metadata nearly always contained a de-identified subject ID, COVID-19 status, age in years and sex. Samples were obtained from the ongoing ImmuneRACE study (first 160 participants) and from about 1,300 subjects provided by 6 global collaborators. Deeply sampled blood TCRbeta repertoires from subjects exposed to, actively infected with, or recovered from COVID-19 were included in the dataset. The repertoires were released in a freely available public database intended as a resource for research on the immune response to SARS-CoV-2.

One collaborating source in Seattle enrolled patients during active infection and followed them longitudinally through the course of disease. Collaborating institutions collected whole blood in K2EDTA tubes following their own protocols. For TCRbeta analysis, collaborator samples were shipped as frozen whole blood, as isolated PBMCs, or as DNA extracted from either sample type. General study outcomes and caveats: The quantity of clinical and demographic metadata differed by source and by participant and was supplied without curation.

TCRbeta CDR3 regions were amplified from genomic DNA using the immunoSEQ Assay, a bias-controlled multiplex PCR. The study's own analysis went as follows. The number of nucleated cells in each sample was estimated by amplification of reference gene primers within the assay. To quantify the absolute abundance of each unique TCRbeta CDR3 rearrangement, sequence reads were collapsed and filtered. For each sample, productive Simpson clonality was calculated by taking the square root of Simpson's diversity index across productive rearrangements. Here the immuneACCESS table is served through TCRdb, limited to in-frame sequences with V and J called. Missing clones are a known gap in these copies; in checked studies unresolved V genes cover under half, and the rest lacks a known reason. V, J and clone size are those of that table, while D and trimming were read from the DNA. For this sample there are roughly 180,000 clones; approximately 85% appear just once. Around 7% of the sample rests with the top ten.

About this clone itself: The antigen it binds to is not known. No base quality values were provided; no much bigger clone lies one nucleotide off.

The receptor comes from a man aged 80 or over with COVID-19, enrolled during active disease. Source material: peripheral blood.

In nucleotide form, the sequence is TGTGCCAGCAGTGATAGACAGGGACGAAGCAATCAGCCCCAGCATTTT. This sequence encodes CASSDRQGRSNQPQHF. The rearrangement joined TRBV6-1 to TRBJ1-5; 7 central bases correspond to TRBD1. Relative to germline, V is missing 3 bases and J is missing 1 base, with 6 bases of the junction outside any gene match. The germline V gene supplies CDR1 MNHNS and CDR2 SASEGT. The CDR3, cysteine through phenylalanine, is 16 amino acids long. Only the CDR3 part of the read is kept: 48 bases, read in frame from the first base.